This T cell receptor beta chain was sequenced in a study of vaccination effects on CD4 cells after COVID-19. TCRdb keeps only in-frame clones here, not all; method: immunoSEQ multiplex PCR. Here the sample spans around 63,000 clones, about 71% being singletons. Prior to sequencing, the ViraFEST assay stimulated PBMC with viral peptide pools, which expanded the antigen-specific CD4+ T cells. Between days 9 and 10 of culture, CD4+ T cells were separated out. None of these healthy vaccinees had been infected with SARS-CoV-2 before vaccination. The CDR3 contains 15 residues. Trimming cost V 2 bases and J 5 bases, with 15 bases left between them. The V gene's germline CDR1 is WNHNN and CDR2 SYGVQD (reference sequence). Concerning this clone itself: What it binds is not known.

The genes are TRBV10-1 and TRBJ1-2; perhaps TRBD1 as D (5 bases). The TCR originated in a human donor who received a COVID-19 vaccine. The sequencing used CD4+ T cells from PBMCs cultured with HCoV-OC43 spike peptides, collected before COVID-19 vaccination. Subset noted: HCoV-OC43 spike overlapping peptide pool stimulation. CDR3 sequence: CASSEGAWGTYGYTF. CDR3 bases: TGCGCCAGCAGTGAGGGGGCCTGGGGGACTTATGGCTACACCTTC.